The present T cell receptor beta chain was sequenced within a study of identifying expanded T cells in peripheral blood. As regards this clone: Its target is unknown.

Method: immunoSEQ multiplex PCR; TCRdb's copy keeps in-frame clones and lacks some. The sample has more than 45,000 clones; roughly nine tenths are singletons. Study-level results: Variance in clone template counts between approximately two-week samples significantly increased with total template count across all healthy donors.

The clonotype originates from a person between 18 and 69 years old in good health. The sequencing input was blood.

The CDR3 spells CASSRQGGTQYF. CDR3 DNA: TGTGCCAGCAGCAGACAGGGAGGGACCCAGTACTTC. The chain uses TRBV7-3 and TRBJ2-5; D is possibly TRBD1 (7 bases). The CDR3 runs 12 residues. V gave up 5 bases and J gave up 7 bases, with 11 bases separating them. Germline V gene data show CDR1 as SGHTA and CDR2 as FQGTGA.